This T cell receptor beta chain was identified during a study of blood T cell repertoires in COVID-19. Study-wide background: T cells, B-cell-depleted T cells, or PBMCs provided the cDNA or gDNA that served as material.

Original methodology: Estimated nucleated cell counts came from reference gene primer amplification. Clones were read by immunoSEQ multiplex PCR, and TCRdb kept only the in-frame ones, dropping some. V, J and clone size derive from that table, while D and trimming were established from the DNA sequence. The table lists 380,000 or so clones, more than 80% of them singletons. The TCR originated in a man aged 35 to 55 with acute or convalescent COVID-19. Sequencing was performed on peripheral blood.

CDR3 sequence: CATSRDSRNPTEAFF. The CDR3 DNA reads TGTGCCACCAGCAGAGATAGTCGAAATCCCACTGAAGCTTTCTTT. The chain has TRBV15 and TRBJ1-1; no reliable D call. Germline V gives CDR1 LNHNV, CDR2 YYDKDF (reference sequence). This CDR3 contains 15 residues. V shed 0 bases and J shed 4 bases, with 12 bases lying between them. Full variable domain (remainder filled in from reference TRBV15 and TRBJ1-1): DAMVIQNPRYQVTQFGKPVTLSCSQTLNHNVMYWYQQKSSQAPKLLFHYYDKDFNNEADTPDNFQSRRPNTSFCFLDIRSPGLGDTAMYLCATSRDSRNPTEAFFGQGTRLTVV.